This T cell receptor (beta chain) was observed in a study of PD-L1 blockade in urothelial cancer. Study-wide background: Male sex and bladder-origin urothelial cancer characterized about 85% of the 29 patients. Samples of blood were analyzed 3 weeks (second dose) and 6 weeks after treatment start. Study-wide findings and caveats: Lower pretreatment blood TCR clonality, under the median, predicted better survival, researchers reported.

The protocol was immunoSEQ multiplex PCR, while the TCRdb copy is restricted to in-frame clones and leaves out a portion. The table lists under 95,000 clones, more than 75% of them singletons. Time point: pretreatment peripheral blood. V was clipped by 8 bases and J by 0 bases, with 13 bases between them. This CDR3 region has 14 residues. CDR1 is KGHSH, CDR2 LQKENI, per germline. As concerns this clone: Its antigen is as yet unknown.

The genes are TRBV18 and TRBJ1-2; D perhaps matches TRBD1 (6 bases). This receptor was obtained from a man between 60 and 70 years old with urothelial cancer. This sample comprised PBMCs, obtained around atezolizumab (anti-PD-L1) treatment. This chain's CDR3 is CASGGDISNYGYTF. The CDR3 DNA reads TGTGCCAGCGGGGGGGACATTTCTAACTATGGCTACACCTTC.